This T cell receptor (beta chain) was profiled in a study of response to subunit inactivated influenza vaccine (dated by TCRdb to 2016 to 2019). Looking at the study overall: Deep quantitative profiling of the T cell receptor repertoire was used in the study to follow responses to a trivalent subunit inactivated influenza vaccine.

About this clonotype itself: Its antigen is not yet known. Base qualities are not recorded, but no much larger clone differs from it by a single base.

Library generation was performed with RT-PCR. Sequencing was carried out with an Illumina HiSeq 2500. TCRdb's own reprocessing of the public reads used fastp at Q25 and MiXCR and kept productive beta chains. Rows with a matching CDR3 protein are joined into one entry that keeps the most common DNA and genes. The sample data list some 500,000 distinct CDR3 sequences, and 16% of these were observed just once. Approximately 3% of the sample goes to the ten largest clones. General study outcomes and caveats: The authors suggested that each seasonal influenza vaccination may recruit only a limited number of new T cells.

There are 16 amino acids in the CDR3, from cysteine to phenylalanine inclusive. The sequence is cut down to CDR3 DNA, 48 bases in frame from base 1. CDR1 and CDR2, per the germline V gene, are SGDLS and YYNGEE. V gives up 0 bases and J gives up 0 bases, and the segment between their germline ends measures 10 bases. This receptor chain uses TRBV9 and TRBJ2-1, with a tentative D gene TRBD2 over 5 matching bases. This clonotype originated in a man between 45 and 75 years old who received an inactivated influenza vaccine. Donor details come from another sample of the same person, matched by shared clones. This specimen was CD4+ T cells sorted from PBMCs, taken around 25 months after vaccination. For the CDR3, the sequence is CASSVAGMSSYNEQFF. The bases read TGTGCCAGCAGCGTAGCCGGGATGAGCTCCTACAATGAGCAGTTCTTC.